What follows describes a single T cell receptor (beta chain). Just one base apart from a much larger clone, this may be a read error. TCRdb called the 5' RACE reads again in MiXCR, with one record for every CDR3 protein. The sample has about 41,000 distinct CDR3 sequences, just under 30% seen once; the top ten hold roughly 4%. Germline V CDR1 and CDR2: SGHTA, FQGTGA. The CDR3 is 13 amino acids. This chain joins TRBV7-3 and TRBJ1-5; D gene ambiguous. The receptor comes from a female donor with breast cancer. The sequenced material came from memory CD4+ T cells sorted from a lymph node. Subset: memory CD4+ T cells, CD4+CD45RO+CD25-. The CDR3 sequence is CASSVTPNQPQHF. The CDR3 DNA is TGTGCCAGCAGCGTAACGCCGAATCAGCCCCAGCATTTT.